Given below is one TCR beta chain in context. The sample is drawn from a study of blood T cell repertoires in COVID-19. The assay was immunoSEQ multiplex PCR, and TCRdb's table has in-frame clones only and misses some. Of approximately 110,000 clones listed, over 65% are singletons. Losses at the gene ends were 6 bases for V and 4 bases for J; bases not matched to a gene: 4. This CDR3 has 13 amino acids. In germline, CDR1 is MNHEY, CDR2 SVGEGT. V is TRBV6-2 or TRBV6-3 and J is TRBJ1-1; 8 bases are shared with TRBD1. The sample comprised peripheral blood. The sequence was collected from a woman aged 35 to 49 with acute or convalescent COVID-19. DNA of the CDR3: TGTGCCAGCAGCGGACAGGGTGTCACTGAAGCTTTCTTT. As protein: CASSGQGVTEAFF.